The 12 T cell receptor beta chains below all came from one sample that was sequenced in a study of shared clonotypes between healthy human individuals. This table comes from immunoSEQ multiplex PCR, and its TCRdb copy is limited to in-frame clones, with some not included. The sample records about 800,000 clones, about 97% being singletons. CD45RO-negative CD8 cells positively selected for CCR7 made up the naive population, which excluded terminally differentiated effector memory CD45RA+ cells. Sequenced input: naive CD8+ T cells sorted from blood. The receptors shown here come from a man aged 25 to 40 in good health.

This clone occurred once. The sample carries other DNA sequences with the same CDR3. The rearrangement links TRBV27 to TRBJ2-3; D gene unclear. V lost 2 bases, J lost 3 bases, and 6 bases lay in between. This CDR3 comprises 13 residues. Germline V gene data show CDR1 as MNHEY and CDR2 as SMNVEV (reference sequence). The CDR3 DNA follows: TGTGCCAGCAGTTTAGTTAGGACAGATACGCAGTATTTT. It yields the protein CASSLVRTDTQYF.

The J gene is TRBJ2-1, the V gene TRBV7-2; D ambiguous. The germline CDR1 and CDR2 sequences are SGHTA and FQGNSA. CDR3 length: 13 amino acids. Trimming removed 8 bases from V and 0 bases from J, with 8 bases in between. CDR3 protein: CASDHPSYNEQFF. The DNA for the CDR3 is TGTGCCAGCGACCACCCCTCCTACAATGAGCAGTTCTTC.

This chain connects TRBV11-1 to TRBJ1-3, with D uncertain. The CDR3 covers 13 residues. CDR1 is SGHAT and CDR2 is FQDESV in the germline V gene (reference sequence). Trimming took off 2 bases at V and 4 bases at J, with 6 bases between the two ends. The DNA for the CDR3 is TGTGCCAGCAGCTTAATTAACGGAAACACCATATATTTT. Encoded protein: CASSLINGNTIYF.

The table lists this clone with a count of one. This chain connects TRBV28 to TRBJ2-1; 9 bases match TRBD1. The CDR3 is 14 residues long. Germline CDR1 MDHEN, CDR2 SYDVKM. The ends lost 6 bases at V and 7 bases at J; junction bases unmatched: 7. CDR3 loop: CASSGTGIINEQFF. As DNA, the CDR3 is TGTGCCAGCAGCGGGACAGGGATTATAAATGAGCAGTTCTTC.

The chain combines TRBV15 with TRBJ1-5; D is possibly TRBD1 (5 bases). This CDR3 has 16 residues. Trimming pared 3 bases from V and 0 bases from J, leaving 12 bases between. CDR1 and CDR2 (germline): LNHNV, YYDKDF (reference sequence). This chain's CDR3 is CATSSSPGTSNQPQHF. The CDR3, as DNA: TGTGCCACCAGCAGTAGTCCGGGGACTAGCAATCAGCCCCAGCATTTT.

As DNA, the CDR3 is TGTGCCAGTCCCATACAGGGGAACCACGAGCAGTACTTC. Its translation is CASPIQGNHEQYF. This sequence joins TRBV9 and TRBJ2-7, with 7 bases lining up with TRBD1. The CDR3 covers 13 residues. Germline-derived CDR1 and CDR2 are SGDLS and YYNGEE. With 8 bases clipped from V and 5 bases from J, the junction kept 10 bases outside the gene matches.

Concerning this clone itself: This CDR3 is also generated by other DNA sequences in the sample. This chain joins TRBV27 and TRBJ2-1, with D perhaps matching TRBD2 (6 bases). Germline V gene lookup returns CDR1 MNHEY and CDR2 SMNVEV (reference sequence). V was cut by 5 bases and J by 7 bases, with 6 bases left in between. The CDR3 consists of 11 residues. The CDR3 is CASSRGNEQFF. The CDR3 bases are TGTGCCAGCAGTCGGGGGAATGAGCAGTTCTTC.

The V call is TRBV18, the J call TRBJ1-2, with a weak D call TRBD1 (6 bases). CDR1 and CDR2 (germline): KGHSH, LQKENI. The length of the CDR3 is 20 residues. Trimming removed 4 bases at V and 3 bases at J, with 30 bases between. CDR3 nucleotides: TGTGCCAGCTCACTAAACCCCTCCGTGTGGGGGGCAGGGGATGACTATGGCTACACCTTC. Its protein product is CASSLNPSVWGAGDDYGYTF.

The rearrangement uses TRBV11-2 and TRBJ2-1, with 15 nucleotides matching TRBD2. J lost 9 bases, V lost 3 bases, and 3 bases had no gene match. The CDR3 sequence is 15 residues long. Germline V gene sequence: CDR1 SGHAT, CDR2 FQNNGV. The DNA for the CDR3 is TGTGCCAGCAGCTTCGGGACTAGCGGGAGGAGTGAGCAGTTCTTC. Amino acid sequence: CASSFGTSGRSEQFF.

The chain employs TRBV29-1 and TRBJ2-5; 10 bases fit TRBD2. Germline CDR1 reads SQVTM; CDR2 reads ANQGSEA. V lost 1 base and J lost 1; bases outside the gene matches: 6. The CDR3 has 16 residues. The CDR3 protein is CSVEVRSSGSQETQYF. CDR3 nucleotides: TGCAGCGTTGAAGTTCGGTCTAGCGGGAGCCAAGAGACCCAGTACTTC.

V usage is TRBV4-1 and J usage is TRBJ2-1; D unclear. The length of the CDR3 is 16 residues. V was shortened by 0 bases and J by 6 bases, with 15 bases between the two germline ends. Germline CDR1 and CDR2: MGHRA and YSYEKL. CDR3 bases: TGCGCCAGCAGCCAAGATTGGCCCAGGAAGGTCAATGAGCAGTTCTTC. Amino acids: CASSQDWPRKVNEQFF.

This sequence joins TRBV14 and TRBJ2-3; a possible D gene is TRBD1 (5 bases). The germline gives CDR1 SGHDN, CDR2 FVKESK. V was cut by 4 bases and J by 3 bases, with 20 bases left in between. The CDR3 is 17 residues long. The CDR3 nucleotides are TGTGCCAGCAGCCCCGAAACAGGAACAACATCTACAGATACGCAGTATTTT. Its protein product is CASSPETGTTSTDTQYF.